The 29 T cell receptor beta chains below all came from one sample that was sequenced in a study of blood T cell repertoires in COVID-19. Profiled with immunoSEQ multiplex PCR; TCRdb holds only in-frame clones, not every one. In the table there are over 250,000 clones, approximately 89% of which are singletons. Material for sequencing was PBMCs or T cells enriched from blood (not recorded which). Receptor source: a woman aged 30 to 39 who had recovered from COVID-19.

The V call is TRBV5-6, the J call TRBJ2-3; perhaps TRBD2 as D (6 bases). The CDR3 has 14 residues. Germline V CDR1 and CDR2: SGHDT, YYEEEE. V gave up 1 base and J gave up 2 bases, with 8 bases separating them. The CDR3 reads CASSLWGVTDTQYF. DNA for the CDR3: TGTGCCAGCAGCTTGTGGGGGGTCACAGATACGCAGTATTTT.

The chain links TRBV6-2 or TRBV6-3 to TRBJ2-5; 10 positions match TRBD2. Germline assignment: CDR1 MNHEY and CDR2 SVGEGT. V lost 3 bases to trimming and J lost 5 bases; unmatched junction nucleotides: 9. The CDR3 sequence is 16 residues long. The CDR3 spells CASSYTGAGGPETQYF. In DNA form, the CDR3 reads TGTGCCAGCAGTTATACCGGAGCGGGGGGGCCTGAGACCCAGTACTTC.

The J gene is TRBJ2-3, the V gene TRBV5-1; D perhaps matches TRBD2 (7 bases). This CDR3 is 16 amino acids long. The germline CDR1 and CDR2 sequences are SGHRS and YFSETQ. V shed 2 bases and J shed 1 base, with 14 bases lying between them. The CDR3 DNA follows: TGCGCCAGCAGCTTTTGGGGGGGCCCTGGCACAGATACGCAGTATTTT. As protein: CASSFWGGPGTDTQYF.

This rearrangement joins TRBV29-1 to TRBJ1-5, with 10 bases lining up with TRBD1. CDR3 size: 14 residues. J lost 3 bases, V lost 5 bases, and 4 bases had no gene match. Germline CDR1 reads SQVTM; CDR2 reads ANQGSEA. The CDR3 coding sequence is TGCAGCGTTAGACAGGGGGCGAACAATCAGCCCCAGCATTTT. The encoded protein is CSVRQGANNQPQHF.

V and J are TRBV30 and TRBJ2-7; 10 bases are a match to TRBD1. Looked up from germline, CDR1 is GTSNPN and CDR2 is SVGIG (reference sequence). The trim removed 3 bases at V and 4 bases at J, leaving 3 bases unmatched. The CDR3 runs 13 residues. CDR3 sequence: CAWRRDRGYEQYF. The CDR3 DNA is TGTGCCTGGAGGAGGGACAGGGGTTACGAGCAGTACTTC.

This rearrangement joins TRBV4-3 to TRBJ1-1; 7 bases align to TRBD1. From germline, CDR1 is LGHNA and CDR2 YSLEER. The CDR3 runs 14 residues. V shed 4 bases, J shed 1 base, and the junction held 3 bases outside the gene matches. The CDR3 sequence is CASSPDRRNTEAFF. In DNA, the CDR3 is TGCGCCAGCAGCCCGGACAGGAGGAACACTGAAGCTTTCTTT.

As DNA, the CDR3 is TGTGCCAGCAGGGGGGGGATCAGCAATCAGCCCCAGCATTTT. The encoded protein is CASRGGISNQPQHF. The chain uses TRBV6-5 and TRBJ1-5, with D possibly being TRBD1 (5 bases). V lost 6 bases, J lost 1 base, and 10 bases lay in between. This CDR3 comprises 14 residues. Germline loops: CDR1 MNHEY, CDR2 SVGAGI.

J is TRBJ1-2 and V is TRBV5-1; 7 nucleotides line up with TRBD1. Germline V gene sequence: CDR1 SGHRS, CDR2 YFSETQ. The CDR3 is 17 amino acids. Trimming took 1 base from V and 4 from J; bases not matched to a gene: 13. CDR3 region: CASSLTSLGQDSYGYTF. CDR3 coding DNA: TGCGCCAGCAGCTTGACTTCCTTAGGACAGGATAGCTATGGCTACACCTTC.

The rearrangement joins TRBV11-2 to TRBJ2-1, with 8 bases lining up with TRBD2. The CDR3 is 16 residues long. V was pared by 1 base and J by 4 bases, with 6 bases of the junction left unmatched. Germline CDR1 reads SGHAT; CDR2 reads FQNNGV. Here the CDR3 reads CASSLVAGGEYNEQFF. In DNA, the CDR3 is TGTGCCAGCAGCTTAGTGGCCGGGGGGGAGTACAATGAGCAGTTCTTC.

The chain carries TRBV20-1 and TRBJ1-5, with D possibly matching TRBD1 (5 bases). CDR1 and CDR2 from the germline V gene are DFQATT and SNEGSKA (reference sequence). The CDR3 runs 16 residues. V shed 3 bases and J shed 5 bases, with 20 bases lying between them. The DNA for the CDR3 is TGCAGTGCTAGTGATGGCAAGGGGTGGGTTGATCAGCCCCAGCATTTT. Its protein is CSASDGKGWVDQPQHF.

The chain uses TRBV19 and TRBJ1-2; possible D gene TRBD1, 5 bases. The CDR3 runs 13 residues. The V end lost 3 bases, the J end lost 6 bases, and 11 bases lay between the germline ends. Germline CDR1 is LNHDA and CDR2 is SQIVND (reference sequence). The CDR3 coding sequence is TGTGCCAGTAGTATTCAGGGAACCAATGGCTACACCTTC. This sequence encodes CASSIQGTNGYTF.

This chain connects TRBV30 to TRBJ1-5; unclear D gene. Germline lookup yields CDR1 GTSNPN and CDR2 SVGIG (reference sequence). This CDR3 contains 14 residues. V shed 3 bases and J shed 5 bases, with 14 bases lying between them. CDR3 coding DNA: TGTGCCTGGAGCCTCCCGAGACTTTATCAGCCCCAGCATTTT. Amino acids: CAWSLPRLYQPQHF.

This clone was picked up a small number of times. CDR3 in amino acids: CSAGQTDTQYF. The CDR3, as DNA: TGCAGCGCGGGACAGACAGATACGCAGTATTTT. The chain employs TRBV29-1 and TRBJ2-3; 7 positions match TRBD1. Germline CDR1 SQVTM, CDR2 ANQGSEA. CDR3 length equals 11 residues. Trimming cost V 7 bases and J 3 bases; bases outside gene matches: 1.

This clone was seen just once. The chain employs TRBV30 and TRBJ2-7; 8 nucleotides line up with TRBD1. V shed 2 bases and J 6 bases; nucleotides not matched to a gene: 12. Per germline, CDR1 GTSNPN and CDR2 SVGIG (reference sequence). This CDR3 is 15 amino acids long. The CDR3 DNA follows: TGTGCCTGGAGTCCCAGGGACAGGTGGGGTTTCGAGCAGTACTTC. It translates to CAWSPRDRWGFEQYF.

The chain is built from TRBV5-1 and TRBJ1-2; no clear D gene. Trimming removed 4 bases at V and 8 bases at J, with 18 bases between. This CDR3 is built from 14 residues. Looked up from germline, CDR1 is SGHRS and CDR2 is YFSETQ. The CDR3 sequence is CASSTPSINLGYTF. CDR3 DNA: TGCGCCAGCAGCACGCCGTCGATTAACTTAGGCTACACCTTC. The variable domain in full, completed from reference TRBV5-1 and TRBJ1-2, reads KAGVTQTPRYLIKTRGQQVTLSCSPISGHRSVSWYQQTPGQGLQFLFEYFSETQRNKGNFPGRFSGRQFSNSRSEMNVSTLELGDSALYLCASSTPSINLGYTFGSGTRLTVV.

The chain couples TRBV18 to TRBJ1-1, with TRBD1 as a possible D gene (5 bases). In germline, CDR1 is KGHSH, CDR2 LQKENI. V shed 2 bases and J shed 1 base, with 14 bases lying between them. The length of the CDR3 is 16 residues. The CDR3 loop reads CASSPLNGRGNTEAFF. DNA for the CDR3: TGTGCCAGCTCACCATTAAACGGGAGGGGGAACACTGAAGCTTTCTTT.

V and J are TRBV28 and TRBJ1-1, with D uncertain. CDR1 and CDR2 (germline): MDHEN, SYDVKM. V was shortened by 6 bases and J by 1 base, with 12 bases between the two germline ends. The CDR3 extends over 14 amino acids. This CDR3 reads CASRQTVPNTEAFF. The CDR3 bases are TGTGCCAGCAGGCAAACAGTCCCGAACACTGAAGCTTTCTTT.

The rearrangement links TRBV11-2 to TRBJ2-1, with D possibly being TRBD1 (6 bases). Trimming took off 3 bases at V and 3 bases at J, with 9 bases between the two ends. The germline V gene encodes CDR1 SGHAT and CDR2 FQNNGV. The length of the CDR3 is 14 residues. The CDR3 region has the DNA TGTGCCAGCAGCTTGGCAGGGGTCTACAATGAGCAGTTCTTC. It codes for CASSLAGVYNEQFF.

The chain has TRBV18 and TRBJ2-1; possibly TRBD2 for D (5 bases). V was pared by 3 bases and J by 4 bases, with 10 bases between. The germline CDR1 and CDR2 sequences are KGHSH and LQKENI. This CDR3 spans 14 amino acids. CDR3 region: CASSPDFTYNEQFF. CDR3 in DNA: TGTGCCAGCTCACCGGACTTCACATACAATGAGCAGTTCTTC.

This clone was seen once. The CDR3 loop reads CASSQDGRKQPQHF. The CDR3 region has the DNA TGCGCCAGCAGCCAAGATGGCAGGAAACAGCCCCAGCATTTT. The chain carries TRBV4-3 and TRBJ1-5; D gene ambiguous. The CDR3 covers 14 residues. V dropped 0 bases and J dropped 7 bases, with 10 bases sitting between them. Germline CDR1 and CDR2: LGHNA and YSLEER.

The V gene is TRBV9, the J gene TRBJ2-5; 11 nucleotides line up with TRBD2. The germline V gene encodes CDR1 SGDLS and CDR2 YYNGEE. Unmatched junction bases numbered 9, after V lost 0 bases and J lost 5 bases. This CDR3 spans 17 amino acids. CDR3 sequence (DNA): TGTGCCAGCAGCGTAGGGGCTAGCGGGGGGTCGGGGGAGACCCAGTACTTC. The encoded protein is CASSVGASGGSGETQYF.

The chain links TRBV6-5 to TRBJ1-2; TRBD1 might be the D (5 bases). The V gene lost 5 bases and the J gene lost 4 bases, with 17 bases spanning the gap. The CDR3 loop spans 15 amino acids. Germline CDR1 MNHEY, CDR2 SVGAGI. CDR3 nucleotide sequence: TGTGCCAGCAGTCGTTCAGGGCTCCCGAGCTATGGCTACACCTTC. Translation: CASSRSGLPSYGYTF.

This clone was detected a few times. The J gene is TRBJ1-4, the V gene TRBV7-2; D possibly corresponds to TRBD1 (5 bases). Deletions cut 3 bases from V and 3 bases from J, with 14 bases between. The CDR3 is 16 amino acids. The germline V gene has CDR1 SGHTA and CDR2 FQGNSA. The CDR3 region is CASSLAVAGPNEKLFF. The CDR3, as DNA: TGTGCCAGCAGCTTGGCCGTGGCAGGGCCTAATGAAAAACTGTTTTTT.

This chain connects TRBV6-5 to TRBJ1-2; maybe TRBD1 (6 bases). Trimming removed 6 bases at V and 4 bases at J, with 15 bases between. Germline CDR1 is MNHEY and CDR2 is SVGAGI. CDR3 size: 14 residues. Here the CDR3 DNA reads TGTGCCAGCAGCCCCCGGGGGGGCGGCTATGGCTACACCTTC. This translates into CASSPRGGGYGYTF.

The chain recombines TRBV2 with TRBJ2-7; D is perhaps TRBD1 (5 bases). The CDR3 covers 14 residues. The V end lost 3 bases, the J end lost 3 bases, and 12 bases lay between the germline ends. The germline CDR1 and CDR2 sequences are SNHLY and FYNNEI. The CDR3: CASSDQGVGYEQYF. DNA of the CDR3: TGTGCCAGCAGTGACCAGGGTGTAGGCTACGAGCAGTACTTC.

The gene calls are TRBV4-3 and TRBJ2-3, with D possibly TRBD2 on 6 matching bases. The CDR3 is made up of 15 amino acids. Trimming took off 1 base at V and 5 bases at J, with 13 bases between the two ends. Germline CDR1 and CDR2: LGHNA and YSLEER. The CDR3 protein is CASSQVDTGGDTQYF. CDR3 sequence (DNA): TGCGCCAGCAGCCAAGTTGATACCGGGGGAGATACGCAGTATTTT.

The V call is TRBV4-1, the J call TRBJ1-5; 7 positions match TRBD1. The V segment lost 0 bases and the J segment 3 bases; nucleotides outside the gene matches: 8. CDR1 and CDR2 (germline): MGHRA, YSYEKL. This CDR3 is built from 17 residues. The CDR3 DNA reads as TGCGCCAGCAGCCAAGATGGGGGACAGTACTTCAATCAGCCCCAGCATTTT. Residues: CASSQDGGQYFNQPQHF.

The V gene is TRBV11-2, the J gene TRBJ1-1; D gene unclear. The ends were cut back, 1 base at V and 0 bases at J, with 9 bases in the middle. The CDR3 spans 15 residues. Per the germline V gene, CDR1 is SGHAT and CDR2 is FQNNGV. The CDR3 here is CASSLAHSMNTEAFF. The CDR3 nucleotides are TGTGCCAGCAGCTTAGCGCACAGCATGAACACTGAAGCTTTCTTT.

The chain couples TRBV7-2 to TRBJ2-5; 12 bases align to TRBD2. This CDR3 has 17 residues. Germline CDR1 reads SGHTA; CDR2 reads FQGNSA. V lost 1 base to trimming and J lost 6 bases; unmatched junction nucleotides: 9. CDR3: CASSLGLAGGLGKTQYF. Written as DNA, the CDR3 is TGTGCCAGCAGCTTAGGGCTAGCGGGGGGGCTGGGAAAGACCCAGTACTTC.